The 25 T cell receptor beta chains below come from one sample, sequenced in a study of blood T cells in healthy people across ages. Together with a sample-barcoded 5' primer, a J-beta primer mix was included in a second PCR lasting about 7 to 11 cycles. Each CDR3 protein is one row after TCRdb ran MiXCR on the 5' RACE reads. The table records hundreds of thousands of distinct CDR3 sequences, about 46% of them present only once. Source material: blood. These receptors all come from a man aged 80 or over in good health.

The chain links TRBV20-1 to TRBJ2-3; 14 bases match TRBD2. Germline V lookup: CDR1 DFQATT, CDR2 SNEGSKA (reference sequence). The CDR3 is 17 residues long. V was clipped by 6 bases and J by 2 bases; unmatched bases: 10. For the CDR3, the DNA is TGCAGTGCCGGTAGGGGGACTAGCGGGGGAGACACAGATACGCAGTATTTT. As protein: CSAGRGTSGGDTDTQYF.

The V and J genes are TRBV2 and TRBJ2-3, with D perhaps TRBD2 (5 bases). Trimming took 4 bases from V and 9 from J, leaving 14 bases between them. The CDR3 consists of 13 residues. Germline V lookup: CDR1 SNHLY, CDR2 FYNNEI. CDR3 DNA sequence: TGTGCCAGCAGTGTGATAGGCTCGGGGACGCAGTATTTT. The encoded protein is CASSVIGSGTQYF.

The chain carries TRBV9 and TRBJ1-1; 8 bases fit TRBD1. J lost 8 bases, V lost 4 bases, and 13 bases had no gene match. Germline V CDR1 and CDR2: SGDLS, YYNGEE. This CDR3 has 15 residues. This CDR3 is CASSPTGQVGTEAFF. The CDR3 DNA is TGTGCCAGCAGCCCCACGGGACAGGTGGGCACCGAAGCTTTCTTT.

The chain recombines TRBV7-3 with TRBJ2-5; a weak D match, TRBD2 (5 bases). From germline, CDR1 is SGHTA and CDR2 FQGTGA. This CDR3 is built from 13 residues. The V gene lost 5 bases and the J gene lost 5 bases, with 12 bases spanning the gap. The CDR3 here is CASSLLREETQYF. The CDR3 region has the DNA TGTGCCAGCAGCCTTCTAAGGGAGGAGACCCAGTACTTC.

The rearrangement links TRBV5-1 to TRBJ2-5; 13 positions agree with TRBD2. CDR1 is SGHRS and CDR2 is YFSETQ in the germline V gene. The CDR3 has 18 amino acids. V was pared by 4 bases and J by 3 bases, with 12 bases of the junction left unmatched. The CDR3 nucleotides read TGCGCCAGCAGCAGATCCGGGACTAGCGGGACTTTTGAAGAGACCCAGTACTTC. Protein: CASSRSGTSGTFEETQYF.

The chain has TRBV15 and TRBJ1-6; 9 bases line up with TRBD1. The CDR3 is 18 residues long. The germline V gene has CDR1 LNHNV and CDR2 YYDKDF (reference sequence). Trimming at V came to 0 bases and at J to 3 bases, leaving 6 bases not matched to a gene. CDR3 region: CATSRDSGQGIYNSPLHF. The CDR3 region has the DNA TGTGCCACCAGCAGAGATTCGGGACAGGGTATCTATAATTCACCCCTCCACTTT.

The chain uses TRBV3-1 and TRBJ2-1; 14 positions agree with TRBD2. Germline V gene lookup returns CDR1 LGHDT and CDR2 YNNKEL (reference sequence). The V gene end was trimmed by 1 base and the J gene end by 9 bases; junction bases not matched to a gene: 11. This CDR3 has 18 amino acids. The CDR3 is CASSQGLTSGRALGEQFF. CDR3 nucleotides: TGTGCCAGCAGCCAAGGCTTGACTAGCGGGAGGGCCCTCGGTGAGCAGTTCTTC.

This chain connects TRBV3-1 to TRBJ1-2; D is unclear. This CDR3 region has 14 residues. Trimming stripped 1 base from V and 2 bases from J, with 8 bases between. Germline V gene sequence: CDR1 LGHDT, CDR2 YNNKEL (reference sequence). The CDR3 coding sequence is TGTGCCAGCAGCCAAGTAACAGCCAACTATGGCTACACCTTC. Residues: CASSQVTANYGYTF.

CDR3 in amino acids: CASSAGTSFNEQFF. CDR3 nucleotide sequence: TGTGCCAGCAGCGCCGGGACTAGCTTCAATGAGCAGTTCTTC. The rearrangement joins TRBV6-2 or TRBV6-3 to TRBJ2-1, with 9 bases lining up with TRBD2. This CDR3 contains 14 residues. From germline, CDR1 is MNHEY and CDR2 SVGEGT. V was clipped by 6 bases and J by 6 bases; unmatched bases: 6.

The table lists this clonotype with a few counts. The CDR3 spells CASSVGSAVRPGYGYTF. The DNA for the CDR3 is TGTGCCAGCAGCGTAGGGTCAGCGGTACGCCCGGGGTATGGCTACACCTTC. V usage is TRBV9 and J usage is TRBJ1-2; D is undetermined. V was cut by 0 bases and J by 5 bases, with 20 bases left in between. The CDR3 is made up of 17 amino acids. Germline values: CDR1 SGDLS, CDR2 YYNGEE.

The chain uses TRBV27 and TRBJ2-1; 10 nucleotides line up with TRBD2. CDR3 size: 17 residues. V was pared by 3 bases and J by 0 bases, with 5 bases of the junction left unmatched. Looked up from germline, CDR1 is MNHEY and CDR2 is SMNVEV (reference sequence). CDR3 protein: CASSLEIAGGSYNEQFF. CDR3 nucleotide sequence: TGTGCCAGCAGTTTGGAAATAGCGGGAGGCTCCTACAATGAGCAGTTCTTC.

This clonotype has only a few counts. The chain has TRBV6-6 and TRBJ2-2; D remains ambiguous. The CDR3 has 16 amino acids. The V end was cut by 0 bases, the J end by 2 bases, with 10 bases between. Germline CDR1 and CDR2: MNHNY and SVGAGI (reference sequence). In DNA, the CDR3 is TGTGCCAGCAGTTACTCGAGGCGGACCAACACCGGGGAGCTGTTTTTT. Translation: CASSYSRRTNTGELFF.

The rearrangement links TRBV7-6 to TRBJ2-1; possibly TRBD2 for D (6 bases). Germline CDR1 reads SGHVS; CDR2 reads FNYEAQ. There are 14 residues in the CDR3. Between the trimmed V and J ends, which lost 4 bases and 7 bases, there was a span of 14 bases. CDR3 region: CASSSQEGHNEQFF. CDR3 nucleotides: TGTGCCAGCAGCTCGCAGGAGGGCCATAATGAGCAGTTCTTC.

The rearrangement uses TRBV2 and TRBJ2-5; TRBD2 matches at 9 bases. The DNA end is more similar to TRBJ2-7, so the J call may be wrong. The CDR3 has 14 residues. Germline loops: CDR1 SNHLY, CDR2 FYNNEI. DNA of the CDR3: TGTGCCAGCAGTGAAGGGCTAGCGGGGAACGAGCAGTACTTC. Residues: CASSEGLAGNEQYF.

This clonotype was observed a few times. The gene calls are TRBV10-3 and TRBJ2-3; 8 bases are a match to TRBD1. CDR1 ENHRY and CDR2 SYGVKD come from the germline V gene. V was clipped by 11 bases and J by 6 bases; unmatched bases: 13. CDR3 size: 14 residues. The CDR3 bases are TGTGCCCTCCGGGGAGTACGGGACAGGGATACGCAGTATTTT. Encoded protein: CALRGVRDRDTQYF.

The CDR3 nucleotides are TGCAGTGCTCTGACTAGCGGCCTTTACAATGAGCAGTTCTTC. Translated, it gives CSALTSGLYNEQFF. V and J are TRBV20-1 and TRBJ2-1; 9 bases are shared with TRBD2. This CDR3 contains 14 residues. With 5 bases clipped from V and 4 bases from J, the junction kept 6 bases outside the gene matches. Germline lookup yields CDR1 DFQATT and CDR2 SNEGSKA (reference sequence).

The table lists this clonotype with many counts. The chain is built from TRBV2 and TRBJ2-5; possibly TRBD2 for D (6 bases). Germline-derived CDR1 and CDR2 are SNHLY and FYNNEI. The CDR3 is made up of 10 amino acids. V lost 11 bases and J lost 2, with 6 bases in between. This chain's CDR3 is CAGRQETQYF. Here the CDR3 DNA reads TGTGCCGGGAGGCAAGAGACCCAGTACTTC.

The V and J genes are TRBV30 and TRBJ1-2; D possibly corresponds to TRBD1 (5 bases). With 5 bases removed from V and 6 bases from J, the gap between germline ends came to 25 bases. Germline CDR1 is GTSNPN and CDR2 is SVGIG (reference sequence). The CDR3 has 16 amino acids. CDR3 coding DNA: TGTGCCTGGCATGCCGGGACTCTCTTTAGCGGCAATGGCTACACCTTC. It yields the protein CAWHAGTLFSGNGYTF.

V gene TRBV4-1 combines with J gene TRBJ2-1, with D possibly called TRBD1 or TRBD2 (7 bases each). Germline CDR1 is MGHRA and CDR2 is YSYEKL. The CDR3 extends over 16 amino acids. Trimming cost V 2 bases and J 10 bases, with 21 bases left between them. The CDR3 DNA is TGCGCCAGCAGCCAAACCCCATCAGGGGGGGCCTACGAGCAGTTCTTC. Protein: CASSQTPSGGAYEQFF.

The chain couples TRBV27 to TRBJ1-1; D is unclear. CDR1 and CDR2 from the germline V gene are MNHEY and SMNVEV (reference sequence). The CDR3 sequence is 13 residues long. V was shortened by 5 bases and J by 2 bases, with 9 bases between the two germline ends. The CDR3 region has the DNA TGTGCCAGCAGTCCCCGGACTAACACTGAAGCTTTCTTT. This encodes CASSPRTNTEAFF.

This clonotype was seen at least ten times. This chain joins TRBV20-1 and TRBJ1-6, with 7 nucleotides matching TRBD1. With V trimmed by 3 bases and J by 8 bases, 10 bases remained unmatched. The CDR3 consists of 15 residues. Germline V gene data show CDR1 as DFQATT and CDR2 as SNEGSKA (reference sequence). The CDR3 here is CSARHRQGRDSPLHF. In nucleotides, the CDR3 is TGCAGTGCTAGGCACAGACAGGGACGAGATTCACCCCTCCACTTT.

The V call is TRBV7-9, the J call TRBJ1-1, with D unresolved. CDR1 SEHNR and CDR2 FQNEAQ come from the germline V gene (reference sequence). The CDR3 spans 15 residues. V was trimmed by 4 bases and J by 0 bases, leaving 12 bases between them. The CDR3 region has the DNA TGTGCCAGCAGCTCTCCGACGGGCATGAACACTGAAGCTTTCTTT. This encodes CASSSPTGMNTEAFF.

The chain employs TRBV20-1 and TRBJ2-7, with D unresolved. V lost 3 bases, J lost 2 bases, and 14 bases lay in between. CDR1 DFQATT and CDR2 SNEGSKA come from the germline V gene (reference sequence). The CDR3 is made up of 14 amino acids. CDR3 in amino acids: CSASLRPGAYEQYF. In DNA form, the CDR3 reads TGCAGTGCTAGTCTCAGACCAGGAGCCTACGAGCAGTACTTC.

V and J are TRBV20-1 and TRBJ1-4; weak D call: TRBD1 (5 bases). The germline gives CDR1 DFQATT, CDR2 SNEGSKA (reference sequence). The V end was cut by 8 bases, the J end by 12 bases, with 22 bases between. The CDR3 is made up of 13 amino acids. The CDR3 region has the DNA TGCAGTCCCTCACAGGCAACTAATGACGAACTGTTTTTT. Amino acid sequence: CSPSQATNDELFF.

This clonotype was seen a few times. CDR3 sequence (DNA): TGTGCCAGTAGTATAAGGCGTTCGGATGAGCAGTTCTTC. Amino acid sequence: CASSIRRSDEQFF. The chain employs TRBV19 and TRBJ2-1; no firm D call. This CDR3 has 13 residues. V shed 2 bases and J shed 8 bases, with 10 bases lying between them. CDR1 LNHDA and CDR2 SQIVND come from the germline V gene (reference sequence).